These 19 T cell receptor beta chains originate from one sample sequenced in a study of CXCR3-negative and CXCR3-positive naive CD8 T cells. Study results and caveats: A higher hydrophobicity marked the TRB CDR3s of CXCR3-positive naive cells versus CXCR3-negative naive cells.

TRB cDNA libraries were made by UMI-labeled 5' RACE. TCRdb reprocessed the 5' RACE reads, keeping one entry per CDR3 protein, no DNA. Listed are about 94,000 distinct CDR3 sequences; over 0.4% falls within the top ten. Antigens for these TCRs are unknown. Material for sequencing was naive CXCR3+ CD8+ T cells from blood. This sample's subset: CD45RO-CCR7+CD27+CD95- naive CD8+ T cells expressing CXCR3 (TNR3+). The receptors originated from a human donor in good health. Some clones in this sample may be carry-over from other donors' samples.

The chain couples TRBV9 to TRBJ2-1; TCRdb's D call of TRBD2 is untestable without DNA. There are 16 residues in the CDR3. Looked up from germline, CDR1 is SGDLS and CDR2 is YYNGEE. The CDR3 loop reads CASSSSFSGRNNEQFF.

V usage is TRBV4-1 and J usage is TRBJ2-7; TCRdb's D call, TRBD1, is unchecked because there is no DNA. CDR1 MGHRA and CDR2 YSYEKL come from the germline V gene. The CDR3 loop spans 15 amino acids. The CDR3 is CASSQLESGGYEQYF.

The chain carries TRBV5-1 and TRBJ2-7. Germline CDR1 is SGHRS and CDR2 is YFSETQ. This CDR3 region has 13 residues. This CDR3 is CASSWTKGEEQYF.

CDR3 amino acids: CASSQDGGDTQYF. The J gene is TRBJ2-3, the V gene TRBV14. CDR3 length equals 13 residues. Germline values: CDR1 SGHDN, CDR2 FVKESK.

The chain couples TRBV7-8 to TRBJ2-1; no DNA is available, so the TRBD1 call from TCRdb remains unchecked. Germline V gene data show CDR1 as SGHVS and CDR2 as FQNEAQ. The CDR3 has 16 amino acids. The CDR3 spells CASSLVGRGTPGEQFF.

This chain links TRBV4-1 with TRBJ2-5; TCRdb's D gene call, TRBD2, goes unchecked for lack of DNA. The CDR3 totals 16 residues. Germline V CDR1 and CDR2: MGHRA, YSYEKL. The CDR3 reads CASSQEPSGAQETQYF.

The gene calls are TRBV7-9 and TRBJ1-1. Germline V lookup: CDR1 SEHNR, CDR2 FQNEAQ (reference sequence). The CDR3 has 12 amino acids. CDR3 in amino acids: CASSLTLSEAFF. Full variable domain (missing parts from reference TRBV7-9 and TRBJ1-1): DTGVSQNPRHKITKRGQNVTFRCDPISEHNRLYWYRQTLGQGPEFLTYFQNEAQLEKSRLLSDRFSAERPKGSFSTLEIQRTEQGDSAMYLCASSLTLSEAFFGQGTRLTVV.

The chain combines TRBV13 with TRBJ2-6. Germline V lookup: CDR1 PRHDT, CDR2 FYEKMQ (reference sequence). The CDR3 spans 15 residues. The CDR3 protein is CASSLRGTGANVLTF.

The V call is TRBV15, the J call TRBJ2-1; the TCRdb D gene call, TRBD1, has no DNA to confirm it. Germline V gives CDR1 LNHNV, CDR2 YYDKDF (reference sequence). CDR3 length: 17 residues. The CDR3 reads CATSRRQGAVPYNEQFF.

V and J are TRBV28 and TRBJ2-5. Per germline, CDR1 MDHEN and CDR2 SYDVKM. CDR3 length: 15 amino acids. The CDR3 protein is CASSPGPGEKETQYF.

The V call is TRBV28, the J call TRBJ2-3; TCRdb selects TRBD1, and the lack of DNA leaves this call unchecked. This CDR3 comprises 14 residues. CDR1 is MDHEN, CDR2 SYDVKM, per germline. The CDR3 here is CASGKDRGPDTQYF.

This chain's CDR3 is CASSVRSEGYEQYF. This chain joins TRBV9 and TRBJ2-7. CDR3 length: 14 amino acids. The germline V gene has CDR1 SGDLS and CDR2 YYNGEE.

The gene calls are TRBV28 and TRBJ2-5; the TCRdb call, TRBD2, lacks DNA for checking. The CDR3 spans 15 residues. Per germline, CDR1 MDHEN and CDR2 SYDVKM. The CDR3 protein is CASRGASGWEVSQYF.

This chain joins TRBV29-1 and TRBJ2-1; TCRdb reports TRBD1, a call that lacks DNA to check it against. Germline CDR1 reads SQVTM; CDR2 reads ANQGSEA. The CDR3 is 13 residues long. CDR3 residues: CSVERQAYNEQFF.

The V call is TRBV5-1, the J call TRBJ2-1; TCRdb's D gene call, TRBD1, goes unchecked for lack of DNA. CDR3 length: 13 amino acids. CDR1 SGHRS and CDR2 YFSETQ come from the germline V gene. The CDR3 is CASSLDGGNEQFF.

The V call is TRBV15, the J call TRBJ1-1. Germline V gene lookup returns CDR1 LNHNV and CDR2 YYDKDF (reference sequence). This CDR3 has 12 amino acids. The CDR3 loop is CATEDDNTEAFF.

The CDR3 spells CASSQERSTYEQYF. The gene calls are TRBV4-3 and TRBJ2-7. The CDR3 consists of 14 residues. CDR1 and CDR2 from the germline V gene are LGHNA and YSLEER.

The CDR3 here is CASSQEETPHEQFF. The chain recombines TRBV4-1 with TRBJ2-1; the TCRdb call, TRBD2, lacks DNA for checking. The CDR3 totals 14 residues. The germline gives CDR1 MGHRA, CDR2 YSYEKL.

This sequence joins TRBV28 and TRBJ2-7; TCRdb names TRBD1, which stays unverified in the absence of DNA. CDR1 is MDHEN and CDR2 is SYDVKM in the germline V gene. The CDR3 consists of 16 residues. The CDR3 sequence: CASSSPRTGYNYEQYF.